The 25 T cell receptor beta chains presented below share a single source sample, sequenced in a study of blood T cell repertoires in COVID-19. Libraries were prepared by immunoSEQ multiplex PCR; TCRdb keeps only in-frame clonotypes and omits some of them. The sample has about 220,000 clones; 70% to 85% are singletons. Input material: PBMCs or T cells enriched from blood (not recorded which). All receptors derive from a woman aged 55-70 years who had recovered from COVID-19.

The chain uses TRBV9 and TRBJ1-1, with D hard to call. This CDR3 has 13 residues. Germline V gives CDR1 SGDLS, CDR2 YYNGEE. V was pared by 2 bases and J by 3 bases, with 8 bases between. The CDR3 nucleotides are TGTGCCAGCAGCGTGGAGGTCTACACTGAAGCTTTCTTT. Translating it yields CASSVEVYTEAFF.

The V and J genes are TRBV18 and TRBJ2-3, with 9 bases fitting TRBD1. V shed 3 bases and J 4 bases; nucleotides not matched to a gene: 8. This CDR3 contains 16 residues. From germline, CDR1 is KGHSH and CDR2 LQKENI. CDR3: CASSPYGTGLADTQYF. The DNA for the CDR3 is TGTGCCAGCTCACCTTACGGGACAGGGTTGGCAGATACGCAGTATTTT.

The CDR3: CASSLGQGGNTGELFF. CDR3 sequence (DNA): TGCGCCAGCAGCTTGGGTCAGGGTGGAAACACCGGGGAGCTGTTTTTT. This chain joins TRBV5-1 and TRBJ2-2, with D maybe TRBD1 (5 bases). This CDR3 contains 16 residues. Trimming stripped 0 bases from V and 2 bases from J, with 11 bases between. Looked up from germline, CDR1 is SGHRS and CDR2 is YFSETQ.

The chain employs TRBV7-9 and TRBJ2-3; D is possibly TRBD2 (6 bases). Looked up from germline, CDR1 is SEHNR and CDR2 is FQNEAQ (reference sequence). With 4 bases removed from V and 1 base from J, the gap between germline ends came to 18 bases. This CDR3 has 17 residues. The CDR3 loop reads CASSSMGGTPRTDTQYF. As DNA, the CDR3 is TGTGCCAGCAGCTCAATGGGCGGGACCCCTCGCACAGATACGCAGTATTTT.

This clone was detected only once. The chain combines TRBV25-1 with TRBJ2-1, with 7 bases lining up with TRBD1. The trim removed 3 bases at V and 4 bases at J, leaving 0 bases unmatched. Germline CDR1 reads MGHDK; CDR2 reads SYGVNS. The CDR3 is 13 amino acids. CDR3 amino acids: CASSEDRYNEQFF. The CDR3 DNA follows: TGTGCCAGCAGTGAGGACAGGTACAATGAGCAGTTCTTC. The full variable domain, rest sourced from reference TRBV25-1 and TRBJ2-1, is EADIYQTPRYLVIGTGKKITLECSQTMGHDKMYWYQQDPGMELHLIHYSYGVNSTEKGDLSSESTVSRIRTEHFPLTLESARPSHTSQYLCASSEDRYNEQFFGPGTRLTVL.

This chain joins TRBV27 and TRBJ2-5; D uncertain. Germline V gives CDR1 MNHEY, CDR2 SMNVEV (reference sequence). The CDR3 contains 14 residues. Trimming stripped 1 base from V and 2 bases from J, with 8 bases between. The CDR3, as DNA: TGTGCCAGCAGTTTATATGGAGTTCAAGAGACCCAGTACTTC. Protein: CASSLYGVQETQYF.

The V and J genes are TRBV6-6 and TRBJ2-5, with a weak D call TRBD1 (6 bases). The CDR3 spans 15 residues. Trimming left V 2 bases short and J 2 bases short, with 12 bases between. CDR1 and CDR2 from the germline V gene are MNHNY and SVGAGI (reference sequence). The CDR3, as DNA: TGTGCCAGCAGTTACACCCCGACAGGTCAAGAGACCCAGTACTTC. Translation: CASSYTPTGQETQYF.

The chain carries TRBV27 and TRBJ1-5, with D tentatively TRBD1 (5 bases). The CDR3 consists of 12 residues. V was trimmed by 5 bases and J by 9 bases, leaving 11 bases between them. Germline values: CDR1 MNHEY, CDR2 SMNVEV (reference sequence). The CDR3 nucleotides are TGTGCCAGCAGTCTCCTGGGGGGGCCCCAGCATTTT. Its translation is CASSLLGGPQHF.

This clone was counted a few times. V usage is TRBV27 and J usage is TRBJ1-3; D remains ambiguous. Between the trimmed V and J ends, which lost 5 bases and 1 base, there was a span of 15 bases. The CDR3 is 16 residues long. Germline V gene sequence: CDR1 MNHEY, CDR2 SMNVEV (reference sequence). CDR3 in amino acids: CASSPTRALSGNTIYF. The CDR3 region has the DNA TGTGCCAGCAGTCCTACGCGGGCTCTTTCTGGAAACACCATATATTTT.

This chain uses TRBV25-1 with TRBJ1-4; 11 nucleotides align to TRBD1. The CDR3 loop spans 13 amino acids. Losses at the gene ends were 8 bases for V and 7 bases for J; bases not matched to a gene: 3. Germline V CDR1 and CDR2: MGHDK, SYGVNS. This chain's CDR3 is CASSGQGGEKLFF. The DNA of the CDR3 is TGTGCCAGCTCGGGACAGGGGGGTGAAAAACTGTTTTTT.

V gene TRBV2 combines with J gene TRBJ1-2, with 11 bases matching TRBD1. The CDR3 consists of 15 residues. With V trimmed by 3 bases and J by 2 bases, 2 bases remained unmatched. Germline V CDR1 and CDR2: SNHLY, FYNNEI. The chain's CDR3 is CASSEGQGENYGYTF. The CDR3 nucleotides are TGTGCCAGCAGTGAGGGACAGGGGGAGAACTATGGCTACACCTTC.

This chain joins TRBV6-5 and TRBJ2-2; no clear D. Germline CDR1 and CDR2: MNHEY and SVGAGI. The V and J ends lost 8 bases and 0 bases respectively, with 13 bases between them. The CDR3 contains 15 residues. The CDR3, as DNA: TGTGCCAGCCTCGCCCAAGCCGCGAACACCGGGGAGCTGTTTTTT. Protein sequence: CASLAQAANTGELFF.

CDR3 in amino acids: CASSLAGDNEKLFF. The CDR3 coding sequence is TGCGCCAGCAGCTTGGCAGGGGATAATGAAAAACTGTTTTTT. The chain joins TRBV5-1 to TRBJ1-4, with D possibly being TRBD1 (6 bases). Trimming removed 0 bases from V and 4 bases from J, with 7 bases in between. The CDR3 is 14 residues long. The V gene's germline CDR1 is SGHRS and CDR2 YFSETQ.

This chain joins TRBV27 and TRBJ1-6; D gene unclear. The CDR3 contains 19 residues. Between the trimmed V and J ends, which lost 4 bases and 9 bases, there was a span of 28 bases. Looked up from germline, CDR1 is MNHEY and CDR2 is SMNVEV (reference sequence). In DNA, the CDR3 is TGTGCCAGCAGTTCCTTTAACCGACCGACCACTCGGGGTGGTTCACCCCTCCACTTT. As protein: CASSSFNRPTTRGGSPLHF.

V and J are TRBV7-2 and TRBJ1-1, with 7 bases identical to TRBD1. After removal of 6 bases from V and 4 bases from J, the junction contained 11 bases not matched to a gene. Germline lookup yields CDR1 SGHTA and CDR2 FQGNSA. The CDR3 is 15 residues long. This CDR3 is CASSYLGQEGTEAFF. DNA for the CDR3: TGTGCCAGCAGTTACCTAGGACAGGAGGGCACTGAAGCTTTCTTT.

V gene TRBV7-8 combines with J gene TRBJ1-2; D gene uncertain. V dropped 1 base and J dropped 4 bases, with 13 bases sitting between them. From germline, CDR1 is SGHVS and CDR2 FQNEAQ. This CDR3 has 15 amino acids. The CDR3 coding sequence is TGTGCCAGCAGCTTAGTAAGGGCGGCGGGCTATGGCTACACCTTC. Protein: CASSLVRAAGYGYTF.

This clone was seen a few times. The chain combines TRBV2 with TRBJ2-7; 9 positions match TRBD1. The CDR3 is 17 residues long. The V gene end was trimmed by 5 bases and the J gene end by 2 bases; junction bases not matched to a gene: 13. The germline V gene encodes CDR1 SNHLY and CDR2 FYNNEI. CDR3 sequence: CASSQPTLQGAPYEQYF. The CDR3, as DNA: TGTGCCAGCAGTCAACCTACCTTACAGGGGGCCCCCTACGAGCAGTACTTC.

The CDR3 here is CAIDRAGTGELFF. As DNA, the CDR3 is TGTGCCATCGACAGGGCGGGCACCGGGGAGCTGTTTTTT. The chain joins TRBV10-3 to TRBJ2-2, with 7 bases fitting TRBD1. Germline V lookup: CDR1 ENHRY, CDR2 SYGVKD. Trimming took 8 bases from V and 4 from J; bases not matched to a gene: 4. The CDR3 loop spans 13 amino acids.

The chain uses TRBV5-1 and TRBJ1-2; unclear D gene. V was clipped by 0 bases and J by 3 bases, with 12 bases between them. From germline, CDR1 is SGHRS and CDR2 YFSETQ. CDR3 size: 15 residues. This chain's CDR3 is CASSLAERGDYGYTF. For the CDR3, the DNA is TGCGCCAGCAGCTTGGCGGAGCGGGGAGACTATGGCTACACCTTC.

The chain recombines TRBV5-1 with TRBJ1-4, with a tentative D call TRBD1 (6 bases). Germline-derived CDR1 and CDR2 are SGHRS and YFSETQ. Trimming shortened V by 0 bases and J by 8 bases, and 14 bases separated the two germline ends. The CDR3 covers 15 residues. CDR3 in DNA: TGCGCCAGCAGCTTGGCCATAGGGGGAAAGGAAAAACTGTTTTTT. It specifies CASSLAIGGKEKLFF.

The V gene is TRBV7-9, the J gene TRBJ1-2, with 8 bases lining up with TRBD1. The V and J ends lost 5 bases and 3 bases, in that order; junction bases with no gene match: 5. The length of the CDR3 is 14 residues. CDR1 and CDR2 (germline): SEHNR, FQNEAQ (reference sequence). The CDR3 protein is CASSANRGDYGYTF. The DNA for the CDR3 is TGTGCCAGCAGCGCCAACAGGGGGGACTATGGCTACACCTTC. The full variable domain, rest sourced from reference TRBV7-9 and TRBJ1-2, is DTGVSQNPRHKITKRGQNVTFRCDPISEHNRLYWYRQTLGQGPEFLTYFQNEAQLEKSRLLSDRFSAERPKGSFSTLEIQRTEQGDSAMYLCASSANRGDYGYTFGSGTRLTVV.

V gene TRBV2 combines with J gene TRBJ2-1; 7 bases are a match to TRBD2. Losses at the gene ends were 4 bases for V and 6 bases for J; bases not matched to a gene: 9. Germline V gene lookup returns CDR1 SNHLY and CDR2 FYNNEI. This CDR3 contains 15 residues. CDR3 bases: TGTGCCAGCAGTGCGACGGCGGGAGTATTCAATGAGCAGTTCTTC. Amino acid sequence: CASSATAGVFNEQFF.

The sample holds many counts of this clone. This sequence joins TRBV7-9 and TRBJ1-2, with D unresolved. Germline V gene sequence: CDR1 SEHNR, CDR2 FQNEAQ (reference sequence). V lost 5 bases, J lost 7 bases, and 8 bases lay in between. This CDR3 has 11 amino acids. This CDR3 reads CASSLTGGYTF. CDR3 sequence (DNA): TGTGCCAGCAGCCTCACTGGTGGCTACACCTTC.

The chain carries TRBV13 and TRBJ2-3, with a possible D match to TRBD1 (5 bases). Trimming left V 1 base short and J 0 bases short, with 8 bases between. The CDR3 runs 15 residues. Germline V gene lookup returns CDR1 PRHDT and CDR2 FYEKMQ (reference sequence). The CDR3 loop reads CASSLAHRSTDTQYF. DNA of the CDR3: TGTGCCAGCAGCTTAGCGCACAGGAGCACAGATACGCAGTATTTT.

This chain connects TRBV9 to TRBJ2-5; possible D gene TRBD1, 5 bases. The germline V gene encodes CDR1 SGDLS and CDR2 YYNGEE. The CDR3 runs 16 residues. V lost 4 bases to trimming and J lost 2 bases, with 18 bases between them. CDR3 region: CASSPTSWGRQETQYF. DNA of the CDR3: TGTGCCAGCAGCCCAACTTCATGGGGCAGGCAAGAGACCCAGTACTTC.